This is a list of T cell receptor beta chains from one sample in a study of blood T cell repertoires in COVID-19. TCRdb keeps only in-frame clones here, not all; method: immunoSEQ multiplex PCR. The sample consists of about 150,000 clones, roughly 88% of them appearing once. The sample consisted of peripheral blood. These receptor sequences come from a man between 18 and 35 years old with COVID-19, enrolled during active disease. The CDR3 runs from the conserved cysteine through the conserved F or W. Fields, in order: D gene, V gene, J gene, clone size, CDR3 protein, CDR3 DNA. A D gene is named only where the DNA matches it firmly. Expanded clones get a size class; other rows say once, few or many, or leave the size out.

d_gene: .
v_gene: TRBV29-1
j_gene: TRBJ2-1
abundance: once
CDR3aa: CSVVPRGNEQFF
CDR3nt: TGCAGCGTTGTCCCCAGGGGCAATGAGCAGTTCTTC

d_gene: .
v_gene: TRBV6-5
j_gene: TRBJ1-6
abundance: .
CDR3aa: CASILDRGGSPLHF
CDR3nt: .

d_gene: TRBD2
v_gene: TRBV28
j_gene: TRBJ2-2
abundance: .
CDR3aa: CASSFYLAGAGTGELFF
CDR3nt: TGTGCCAGCAGTTTCTATTTAGCGGGAGCAGGCACCGGGGAGCTGTTTTTT

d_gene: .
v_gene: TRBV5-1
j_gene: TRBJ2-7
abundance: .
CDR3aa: CASSSNRGGYEQYF
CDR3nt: TGCGCCAGCAGCTCAAACAGGGGGGGCTACGAGCAGTACTTC

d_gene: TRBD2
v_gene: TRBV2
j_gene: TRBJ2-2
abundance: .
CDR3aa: CASKSGTNTGELFF
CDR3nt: TGTGCCAGCAAAAGCGGGACGAACACCGGGGAGCTGTTTTTT

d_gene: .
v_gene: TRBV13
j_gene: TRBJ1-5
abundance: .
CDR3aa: CASSFLWGRAGRQPQHF
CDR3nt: TGTGCCAGCAGTTTTTTGTGGGGGCGGGCGGGCAGGCAGCCCCAGCATTTT

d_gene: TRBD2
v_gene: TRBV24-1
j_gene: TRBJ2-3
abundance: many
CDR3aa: CATSDPLGLAGADTQYF
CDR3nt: TGTGCCACCAGTGATCCCCTGGGACTAGCAGGAGCAGATACGCAGTATTTT

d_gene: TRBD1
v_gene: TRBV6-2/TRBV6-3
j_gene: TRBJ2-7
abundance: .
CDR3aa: CASSQDRGPYEQYF
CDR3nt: TGTGCCAGCAGCCAGGACAGGGGGCCCTACGAGCAGTACTTC

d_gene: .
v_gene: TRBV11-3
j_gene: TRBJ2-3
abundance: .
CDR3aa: CASSLGGAADTQYF
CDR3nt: TGTGCCAGCAGCTTAGGAGGAGCGGCAGATACGCAGTATTTT

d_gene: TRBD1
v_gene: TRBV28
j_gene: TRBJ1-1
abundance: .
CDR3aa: CASGTGQGYLNTEAFF
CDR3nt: TGTGCCAGCGGGACGGGACAGGGCTATCTGAACACTGAAGCTTTCTTT

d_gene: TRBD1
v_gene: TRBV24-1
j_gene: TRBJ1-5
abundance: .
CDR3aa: CATSDMTGNQPQHF
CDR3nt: TGTGCCACCAGTGATATGACAGGGAACCAGCCCCAGCATTTT

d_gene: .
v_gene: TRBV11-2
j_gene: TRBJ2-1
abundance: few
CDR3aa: CASSFSGLASSYNEQFF
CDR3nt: TGTGCCAGCAGCTTCTCCGGACTCGCGAGCTCCTACAATGAGCAGTTCTTC

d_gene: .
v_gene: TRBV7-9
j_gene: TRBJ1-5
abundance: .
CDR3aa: CASSLGAQNQPQHF
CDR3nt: TGTGCCAGCAGCTTAGGGGCCCAGAATCAGCCCCAGCATTTT

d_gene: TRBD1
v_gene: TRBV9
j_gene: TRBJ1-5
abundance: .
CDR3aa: CASSAGTEYNNQPQHF
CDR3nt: TGTGCCAGCAGCGCAGGGACAGAGTATAACAATCAGCCCCAGCATTTT

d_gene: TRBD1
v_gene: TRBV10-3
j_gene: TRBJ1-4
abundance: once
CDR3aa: CAISSTGEATNEKLLF
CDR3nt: TGTGCCATCAGTTCGACAGGGGAAGCAACTAATGAAAAACTGCTTTTT

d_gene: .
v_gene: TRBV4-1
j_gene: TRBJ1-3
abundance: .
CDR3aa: CASSHPGTQGNTIYF
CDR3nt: TGCGCCAGCAGCCACCCCGGGACACAAGGAAACACCATATATTTT

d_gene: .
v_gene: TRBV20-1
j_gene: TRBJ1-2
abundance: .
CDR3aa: CSASLPGDYGYTF
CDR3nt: TGCAGTGCTAGTCTCCCAGGGGACTATGGCTACACCTTC

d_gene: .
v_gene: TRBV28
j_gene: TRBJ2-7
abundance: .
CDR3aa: CASSYWYEQYF
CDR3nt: TGTGCCAGCAGTTACTGGTACGAGCAGTACTTC

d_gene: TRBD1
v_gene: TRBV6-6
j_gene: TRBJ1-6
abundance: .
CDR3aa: CASSPGQSNSPLHF
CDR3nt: TGTGCCAGCAGCCCGGGACAGTCTAATTCACCCCTCCACTTT

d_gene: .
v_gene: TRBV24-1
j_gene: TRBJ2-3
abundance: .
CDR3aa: CATSDEGTYTDTQYF
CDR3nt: TGTGCCACCAGTGATGAGGGAACTTACACAGATACGCAGTATTTT

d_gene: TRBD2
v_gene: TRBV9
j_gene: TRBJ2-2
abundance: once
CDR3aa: CASTSGRASRATGELFF
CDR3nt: TGTGCCAGCACTAGCGGGAGGGCCTCGCGCGCCACCGGGGAGCTGTTTTTT

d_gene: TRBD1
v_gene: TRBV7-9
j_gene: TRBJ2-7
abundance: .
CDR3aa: CASSSNRGVDEQYF
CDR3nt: TGTGCCAGCAGCTCCAACAGGGGGGTCGACGAGCAGTACTTC

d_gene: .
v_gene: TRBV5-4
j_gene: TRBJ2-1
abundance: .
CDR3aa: CASSLGQGSEFF
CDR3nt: TGTGCCAGCAGCTTGGGGCAGGGTAGTGAGTTCTTC

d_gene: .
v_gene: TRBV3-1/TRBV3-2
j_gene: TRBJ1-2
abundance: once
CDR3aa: CASSQDSGGAHYGYTF
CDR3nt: TGTGCCAGCAGCCAAGATTCGGGGGGCGCGCACTATGGCTACACCTTC

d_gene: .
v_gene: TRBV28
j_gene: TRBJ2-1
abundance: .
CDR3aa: CASSLVSRVGDKAKGDSYNEQFF
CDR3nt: TGTGCCAGCAGTTTAGTCTCTCGGGTCGGGGACAAAGCAAAAGGAGACTCCTACAATGAGCAGTTCTTC

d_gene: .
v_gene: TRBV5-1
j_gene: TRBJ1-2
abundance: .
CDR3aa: CASSGSQRNWTF
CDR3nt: TGCGCCAGCAGCGGGAGCCAACGAAACTGGACCTTC

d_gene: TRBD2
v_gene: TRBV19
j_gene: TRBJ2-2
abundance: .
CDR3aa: CASRVSGRITGELFF
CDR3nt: TGTGCCAGCCGAGTGAGCGGGAGGATAACCGGGGAGCTGTTTTTT

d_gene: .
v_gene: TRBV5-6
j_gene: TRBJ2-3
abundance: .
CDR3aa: CASSLTMGPYTDTQYF
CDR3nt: TGTGCCAGCAGCTTGACGATGGGGCCCTACACAGATACGCAGTATTTT

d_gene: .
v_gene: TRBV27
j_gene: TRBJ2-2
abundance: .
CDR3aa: CASRGPGELFF
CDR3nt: TGTGCCAGCAGGGGGCCCGGGGAGCTGTTTTTT

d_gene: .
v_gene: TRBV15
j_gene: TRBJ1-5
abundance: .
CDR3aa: CATSVRGNQPQHF
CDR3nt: TGTGCCACCAGCGTTCGGGGCAATCAGCCCCAGCATTTT

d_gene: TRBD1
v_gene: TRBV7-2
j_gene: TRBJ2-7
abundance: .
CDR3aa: CASSDRDRAYEQYF
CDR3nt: TGTGCCAGCAGCGACCGCGACAGGGCCTACGAGCAGTACTTC

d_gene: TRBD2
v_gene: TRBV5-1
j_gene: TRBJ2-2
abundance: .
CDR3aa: CASSSGSGTGELFF
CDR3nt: TGCGCCAGCAGTAGCGGGAGCGGTACCGGGGAGCTGTTTTTT

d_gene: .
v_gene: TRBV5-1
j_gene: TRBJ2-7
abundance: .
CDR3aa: CASSSTGAYEQYF
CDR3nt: TGCGCCAGCAGCTCTACAGGAGCCTACGAGCAGTACTTC

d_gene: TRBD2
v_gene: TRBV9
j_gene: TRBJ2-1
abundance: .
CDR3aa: CASSGGLAEDYNEQFF
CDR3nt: TGTGCCAGCAGCGGGGGACTAGCGGAGGACTACAATGAGCAGTTCTTC

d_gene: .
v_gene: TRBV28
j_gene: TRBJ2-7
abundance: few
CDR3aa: CASSSTPDEQYF
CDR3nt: TGTGCCAGCAGTTCGACACCTGACGAGCAGTACTTC

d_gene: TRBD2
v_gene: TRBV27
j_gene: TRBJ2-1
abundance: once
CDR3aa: CASRGLAGTNEQFF
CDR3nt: TGTGCCAGCAGGGGACTAGCGGGAACCAATGAGCAGTTCTTC

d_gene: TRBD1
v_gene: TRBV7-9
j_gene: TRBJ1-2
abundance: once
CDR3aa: CASSLVGTVNYGYTF
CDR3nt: TGTGCCAGCAGCTTAGTGGGGACAGTGAACTATGGCTACACCTTC

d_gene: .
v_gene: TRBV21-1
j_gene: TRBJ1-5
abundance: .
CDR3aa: CASPGGSNQPQHF
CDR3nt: TGTGCCAGCCCCGGTGGTAGCAATCAGCCCCAGCATTTT

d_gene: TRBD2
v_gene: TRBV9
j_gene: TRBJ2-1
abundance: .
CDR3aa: CASSVSGTSGRADNEQFF
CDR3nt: TGTGCCAGCAGCGTCTCCGGGACTAGCGGGAGGGCTGATAATGAGCAGTTCTTC